A single sample is the source of the 3 T cell receptor beta chains below, sequenced in a study of blood T cell repertoires in COVID-19. Here immunoSEQ multiplex PCR was the method, and the copy in TCRdb shows in-frame clones only, minus some. The sample records around 150,000 clones, roughly 82% being singletons. The specimen sequenced was PBMCs or T cells enriched from blood (not recorded which). Receptor source: a middle-aged man who had recovered from COVID-19.

This rearrangement joins TRBV18 to TRBJ2-7; possibly TRBD2 for D (5 bases). The CDR3 extends over 15 amino acids. V was shortened by 1 base and J by 5 bases, with 15 bases between the two germline ends. The germline gives CDR1 KGHSH, CDR2 LQKENI. CDR3 protein: CASSPLGELLDEQYF. The CDR3, as DNA: TGTGCCAGCTCACCACTCGGGGAGCTCCTAGACGAGCAGTACTTC.

The genes are TRBV5-4 and TRBJ2-1; D unresolved. In germline, CDR1 is SGHNT, CDR2 YYREEE (reference sequence). Trimming stripped 1 base from V and 8 bases from J, with 10 bases between. The CDR3 is 13 amino acids. As DNA, the CDR3 is TGTGCCAGCAGCTTGCTGGGTGGAGATGAGCAGTTCTTC. This encodes CASSLLGGDEQFF.

The chain recombines TRBV2 with TRBJ1-5, with D maybe TRBD1 (6 bases). CDR3 length: 15 amino acids. Germline CDR1 reads SNHLY; CDR2 reads FYNNEI. V lost 3 bases to trimming and J lost 6 bases, with 15 bases between them. The CDR3 sequence is CASSEMGAERQPQHF. The CDR3 bases are TGTGCCAGCAGTGAGATGGGGGCTGAGCGTCAGCCCCAGCATTTT.